This TCR beta chain derives from a study of PD-1 blockade in classical Hodgkin lymphoma. In the study overall: Nivolumab was administered to patients intravenously at 3 mg/kg every 2 weeks.

The time point: cycle 4 day 1 (C4D1), after less than 7 weeks of nivolumab. Every patient relapsed after autologous stem cell transplantation, and brentuximab vedotin exposure varied. The patients, who had relapsed/refractory classical Hodgkin lymphoma, achieved best responses of complete response, partial response or progressive disease. With regard to this clone: Antigen specificity is unknown.

Study conclusions and caveats: Complete responders started with a diversity level that resembled newly diagnosed patients at baseline. TCR diversity rose significantly by C4D1 in CD4+ but not CD8+ cells.

The CDR3 has 16 amino acids. Germline lookup yields CDR1 LNHNV and CDR2 YYDKDF (reference sequence). V shed 1 base, J shed 8 bases, and the junction held 8 bases outside the gene matches. Produced via immunoSEQ multiplex PCR; TCRdb's table is partial and in-frame only. The sample has around 20,000 clones; roughly three quarters are singletons. The rearrangement joins TRBV15 to TRBJ1-4; 9 bases agree with TRBD1. This sequence originates from a human donor with classical Hodgkin lymphoma. The sample in question was peripheral blood mononuclear cells (PBMCs), obtained before the fourth cycle of nivolumab. CDR3 coding DNA: TGTGCCACCAGCAGAGCCCTGACAGGGGGATACGAAAAACTGTTTTTT. This sequence encodes CATSRALTGGYEKLFF.